This T cell receptor beta chain is from a study of blood T cell repertoires in COVID-19. The CDR3 length equals 12 residues, ends included. Germline V gene data show CDR1 as MNHEY and CDR2 as SVGEGT. Only in-frame clones appear in the TCRdb table, and some are missing; sequencing was by immunoSEQ multiplex PCR. The sample records roughly 190,000 clones, 65% to 85% being singletons. Note on this clone: The CDR3 does not end in the conserved phenylalanine or tryptophan, so this is likely a read error. The DNA is omitted, as the CDR3 cannot be located on it reliably, and the CDR3 follows TCRdb's listing.

V is TRBV6-2 or TRBV6-3 and J is TRBJ1-1; no check of the table's D call, TRBD1, against the DNA was made. The sequence derives from a human donor with acute or convalescent COVID-19. The donor label of this sample is uncertain. The sample taken for sequencing was peripheral blood. This CDR3 reads CASSQQGQAARV.